This T cell receptor (beta chain) originates from a study of beta chain features in type 1 diabetes. Findings and caveats of the study: In all four CD4+ subsets, TCRB CDR3 length was significantly, moderately reduced in type 1 diabetes.

This clone was detected a few times. Its antigen is undetermined. The sequenced template was cDNA made from the entire isolated RNA. Clones were sequenced by immunoSEQ multiplex PCR, and TCRdb holds only the in-frame ones, with some missing. The sample comprises a few hundred thousand clones, roughly 12% of which are singletons, and roughly 0.015% rests with the top ten. Staining for CD45RO/CCR7/CD25/CD127/CD95/CD27 allowed sorting of CD4+ naive, central memory, regulatory and stem cell-like memory cells. Sequenced material: naive CD4+ T cells from blood. This sequence was found in a woman younger than 30 with type 1 diabetes.

CDR3 sequence: CAWTQWTAGGYTF. The CDR3 DNA follows: TGTGCCTGGACCCAATGGACAGCGGGAGGCTACACCTTC. This rearrangement joins TRBV30 to TRBJ1-2; a weak D match, TRBD1 (6 bases). Germline CDR1 GTSNPN, CDR2 SVGIG (reference sequence). This CDR3 spans 13 amino acids. The V gene lost 4 bases and the J gene lost 8 bases, with 17 bases spanning the gap.